These 27 T cell receptor beta chains share one sample of origin, sequenced in a study of shared clonotypes between healthy human individuals. CD45RO negativity and positive selection for CCR7 defined naive CD8 cells, a population that excluded terminally differentiated effector memory CD45RA+ cells. The data were produced by immunoSEQ multiplex PCR, yet TCRdb's version contains in-frame clones alone and is incomplete. The sample holds 600,000 or so clones; about 95% are singletons and the top ten take 0.095% to 0.14%. Sequencing input: naive CD8+ T cells sorted from blood. These receptors all stem from a woman younger than 45 in good health.

V is TRBV14 and J is TRBJ2-5, with D possibly being TRBD2 (6 bases). Trimming removed 3 bases at V and 5 bases at J, with 13 bases between. Germline V gene sequence: CDR1 SGHDN, CDR2 FVKESK. This CDR3 is 14 amino acids long. The CDR3 DNA is TGTGCCAGCAGCCATGGAGGGACTGGGGAGACCCAGTACTTC. This codes for CASSHGGTGETQYF.

This clone was detected only once. The rearrangement uses TRBV28 and TRBJ2-2; the D gene is possibly TRBD1 (5 bases). Germline-derived CDR1 and CDR2 are MDHEN and SYDVKM. CDR3 size: 16 residues. Trimming removed 3 bases at V and 6 bases at J, with 17 bases between. The CDR3 region has the DNA TGTGCCAGCAGTTTCGCCGACAGTCCTCCTGCCGGGGAGCTGTTTTTT. It translates to CASSFADSPPAGELFF.

This chain connects TRBV29-1 to TRBJ2-7, with TRBD2 as a possible D gene (6 bases). CDR3 size: 13 residues. CDR1 SQVTM and CDR2 ANQGSEA come from the germline V gene. V shed 5 bases and J shed 5 bases, with 16 bases lying between them. The CDR3 DNA reads as TGCAGCGTTTACGGGACTCACGGCGACGAGCAGTACTTC. Protein sequence: CSVYGTHGDEQYF.

The chain uses TRBV2 and TRBJ2-3; the D gene is possibly TRBD2 (5 bases). This CDR3 has 13 residues. The V and J ends lost 6 bases and 2 bases respectively, with 9 bases between them. The germline gives CDR1 SNHLY, CDR2 FYNNEI. The CDR3 DNA reads TGTGCCAGCAGGGCTAGCTACACAGATACGCAGTATTTT. As protein: CASRASYTDTQYF. The full variable domain, its missing parts supplied by reference TRBV2 and TRBJ2-3, is EPEVTQTPSHQVTQMGQEVILRCVPISNHLYFYWYRQILGQKVEFLVSFYNNEISEKSEIFDDQFSVERPDGSNFTLKIRSTKLEDSAMYFCASRASYTDTQYFGPGTRLTVL.

The chain recombines TRBV9 with TRBJ1-1; a possible D gene is TRBD1 (6 bases). CDR1 SGDLS and CDR2 YYNGEE come from the germline V gene. CDR3 length: 17 residues. Trimming removed 1 base from V and 1 base from J, with 17 bases in between. CDR3 in amino acids: CASSVTPRTGQNTEAFF. Written as DNA, the CDR3 is TGTGCCAGCAGCGTAACCCCAAGGACGGGACAGAACACTGAAGCTTTCTTT.

The chain carries TRBV19 and TRBJ2-7, with 8 bases matching TRBD1. V lost 6 bases to trimming and J lost 3 bases; unmatched junction nucleotides: 7. The germline CDR1 and CDR2 sequences are LNHDA and SQIVND (reference sequence). The CDR3 covers 14 residues. CDR3 DNA sequence: TGTGCCAGTAGCAGGGGACAGGCTCGCTACGAGCAGTACTTC. Protein: CASSRGQARYEQYF.

This clone appeared once. V and J are TRBV4-1 and TRBJ2-3, with D possibly TRBD1 on 5 matching bases. The germline V gene encodes CDR1 MGHRA and CDR2 YSYEKL. This CDR3 has 14 residues. Between the trimmed V and J ends, which lost 3 bases and 2 bases, there was a span of 9 bases. DNA for the CDR3: TGCGCCAGCAGCCACCACAGGACCACAGATACGCAGTATTTT. Translation: CASSHHRTTDTQYF.

This chain joins TRBV9 and TRBJ2-3, with a weak D call TRBD1 (7 bases). Germline CDR1 reads SGDLS; CDR2 reads YYNGEE. This CDR3 is built from 15 residues. The V end was cut by 3 bases, the J end by 1 base, with 12 bases between. The CDR3 DNA reads as TGTGCCAGCAGCGCAGGGGGGAGCGGCACAGATACGCAGTATTTT. Protein product: CASSAGGSGTDTQYF.

The V and J genes are TRBV6-4 and TRBJ2-3; D possibly corresponds to TRBD2 (7 bases). CDR1 and CDR2 from the germline V gene are MRHNA and SNTAGT. The CDR3 sequence is 14 residues long. The V end lost 10 bases, the J end lost 5 bases, and 19 bases lay between the germline ends. CDR3 nucleotide sequence: TGTGCCACCCCGGGGGAGGGACATAGAGATACGCAGTATTTT. Protein sequence: CATPGEGHRDTQYF.

This sequence joins TRBV19 and TRBJ2-1; a possible D gene is TRBD2 (5 bases). Trimming removed 3 bases at V and 6 bases at J, with 9 bases between. The CDR3 consists of 13 residues. Per the germline V gene, CDR1 is LNHDA and CDR2 is SQIVND (reference sequence). CDR3 in DNA: TGTGCCAGTAGTATTTCTAGCTCCAATGAGCAGTTCTTC. Translation gives CASSISSSNEQFF.

The chain has TRBV19 and TRBJ2-1; D gene uncertain. Looked up from germline, CDR1 is LNHDA and CDR2 is SQIVND (reference sequence). This CDR3 contains 16 residues. The ends were cut back, 5 bases at V and 6 bases at J, with 20 bases in the middle. CDR3 amino acids: CASSDTRAGASNEQFF. The CDR3 coding sequence is TGTGCCAGTAGTGATACCCGGGCCGGCGCTTCCAATGAGCAGTTCTTC.

The gene calls are TRBV29-1 and TRBJ1-1, with 10 bases lining up with TRBD1. CDR1 and CDR2 (germline): SQVTM, ANQGSEA. J was trimmed by 4 bases and V by 1 base; bases with no gene match: 12. This CDR3 contains 17 residues. DNA for the CDR3: TGCAGCGTTGAAGGGCGACAGGGGGCGCAAGTAGGCACTGAAGCTTTCTTT. Amino acid sequence: CSVEGRQGAQVGTEAFF. The full variable domain, its missing parts supplied by reference TRBV29-1 and TRBJ1-1, is SAVISQKPSRDICQRGTSLTIQCQVDSQVTMMFWYRQQPGQSLTLIATANQGSEATYESGFVIDKFPISRPNLTFSTLTVSNMSPEDSSIYLCSVEGRQGAQVGTEAFFGQGTRLTVV.

The V and J genes are TRBV5-4 and TRBJ2-3; 7 bases are a match to TRBD1. The V segment lost 4 bases and the J segment 4 bases; nucleotides outside the gene matches: 3. Germline V CDR1 and CDR2: SGHNT, YYREEE (reference sequence). The CDR3 has 13 residues. The CDR3 region is CASSDDRADTQYF. The CDR3 nucleotides read TGTGCCAGCAGCGATGACAGGGCAGATACGCAGTATTTT.

The rearrangement joins TRBV19 to TRBJ2-7; no clear D. Germline lookup yields CDR1 LNHDA and CDR2 SQIVND (reference sequence). The V end was cut by 6 bases, the J end by 0 bases, with 18 bases between. This CDR3 contains 16 residues. This CDR3 is CASSVQWGRSSYEQYF. In DNA form, the CDR3 reads TGTGCCAGTAGCGTTCAGTGGGGTCGGAGCTCCTACGAGCAGTACTTC.

The chain links TRBV4-1 to TRBJ1-1; D gene unclear. Germline CDR1 and CDR2: MGHRA and YSYEKL. Trimming removed 5 bases at V and 7 bases at J, with 20 bases between. The CDR3 spans 15 residues. The CDR3, as DNA: TGCGCCAGCAGCGGGCAGGACGGCGGATTCGTTGAAGCTTTCTTT. It is translated as CASSGQDGGFVEAFF.

This clone was seen a handful of times. The chain links TRBV19 to TRBJ1-4, with D uncertain. Looked up from germline, CDR1 is LNHDA and CDR2 is SQIVND (reference sequence). With 4 bases removed from V and 7 bases from J, the gap between germline ends came to 13 bases. CDR3 length equals 14 residues. The CDR3 bases are TGTGCCAGTAGTAGCCAGGACTTTCTTGAAAAACTGTTTTTT. It is translated as CASSSQDFLEKLFF.

The V call is TRBV9, the J call TRBJ2-2, with 10 nucleotides matching TRBD2. After removal of 0 bases from V and 7 bases from J, the junction contained 9 bases not matched to a gene. The CDR3 is made up of 17 amino acids. The V gene's germline CDR1 is SGDLS and CDR2 YYNGEE. The CDR3 protein is CASSVVSTGLAVGELFF. CDR3 DNA sequence: TGTGCCAGCAGCGTAGTATCTACCGGACTAGCGGTCGGGGAGCTGTTTTTT.

V is TRBV6-5 and J is TRBJ2-7; possible D gene TRBD2, 6 bases. Germline-derived CDR1 and CDR2 are MNHEY and SVGAGI. The CDR3 length is 13 residues. Trimming took 6 bases from V and 2 from J, leaving 11 bases between them. The CDR3 coding sequence is TGTGCCAGCAGAGCGGGTTTGACCTACGAGCAGTACTTC. Its translation is CASRAGLTYEQYF.

The rearrangement joins TRBV19 to TRBJ2-7; no clear D. CDR3 length equals 14 residues. V lost 0 bases and J 5 bases, leaving 11 bases between the germline ends. Germline V gene sequence: CDR1 LNHDA, CDR2 SQIVND (reference sequence). The CDR3 DNA sequence: TGTGCCAGTAGTATAGAAACATTCCCCAACGAGCAGTACTTC. Residues: CASSIETFPNEQYF.

The J gene is TRBJ1-1, the V gene TRBV27; D possibly corresponds to TRBD1 (5 bases). V gave up 7 bases and J gave up 3 bases, with 21 bases separating them. Germline CDR1 reads MNHEY; CDR2 reads SMNVEV (reference sequence). The length of the CDR3 is 16 residues. Here the CDR3 reads CASKGGGPHLHTEAFF. The CDR3 DNA sequence: TGTGCCAGCAAAGGTGGGGGACCCCACCTCCACACTGAAGCTTTCTTT.

On this clone itself: Other DNA sequences of this sample code for an identical CDR3. The chain joins TRBV4-1 to TRBJ2-7; TRBD1 matches 8 bases. This CDR3 has 15 amino acids. The germline V gene has CDR1 MGHRA and CDR2 YSYEKL. The trim removed 0 bases at V and 0 bases at J, leaving 1 base unmatched. The CDR3 reads CASSQDGTGSYEQYF. The CDR3 DNA reads TGCGCCAGCAGCCAAGACGGGACAGGCTCCTACGAGCAGTACTTC.

This clone was seen only once. The V gene is TRBV7-9, the J gene TRBJ2-7, with D possibly TRBD2 on 5 matching bases. Germline CDR1 SEHNR, CDR2 FQNEAQ (reference sequence). CDR3 size: 16 residues. Trimming shortened V by 0 bases and J by 3 bases, and 15 bases separated the two germline ends. In nucleotides, the CDR3 is TGTGCCAGCAGCTTAGCGGGCGGGTGGATGAACTACGAGCAGTACTTC. As protein: CASSLAGGWMNYEQYF.

The rearrangement joins TRBV7-6 to TRBJ2-2; D gene uncertain. V was shortened by 1 base and J by 7 bases, with 7 bases between the two germline ends. CDR1 SGHVS and CDR2 FNYEAQ come from the germline V gene. CDR3 length equals 13 residues. CDR3 sequence: CASSLEWDGELFF. CDR3 bases: TGTGCCAGCAGCTTAGAATGGGACGGGGAGCTGTTTTTT.

V usage is TRBV5-5 and J usage is TRBJ2-7, with D perhaps TRBD2 (5 bases). From germline, CDR1 is SGHKS and CDR2 YYEKEE (reference sequence). The CDR3 extends over 16 amino acids. V was clipped by 0 bases and J by 0 bases, with 13 bases between them. CDR3 sequence (DNA): TGTGCCAGCAGCTTGGAAGGAGGCCGAAGCTCCTACGAGCAGTACTTC. Translation: CASSLEGGRSSYEQYF.

This chain joins TRBV28 and TRBJ2-7; no definite D call. V lost 6 bases, J lost 2 bases, and 8 bases lay in between. This CDR3 region has 12 residues. Germline loops: CDR1 MDHEN, CDR2 SYDVKM. The CDR3: CASRHLAYEQYF. CDR3 DNA: TGTGCCAGCAGACACTTAGCCTACGAGCAGTACTTC.

The chain combines TRBV13 with TRBJ2-3, with 7 bases lining up with TRBD2. Trimming at V came to 4 bases and at J to 2 bases, leaving 3 bases not matched to a gene. This CDR3 comprises 14 residues. Germline lookup yields CDR1 PRHDT and CDR2 FYEKMQ (reference sequence). CDR3 residues: CASSYGTNTDTQYF. The CDR3 nucleotides are TGTGCCAGCAGCTACGGGACTAACACAGATACGCAGTATTTT.

The rearrangement uses TRBV30 and TRBJ2-5, with D maybe TRBD2 (6 bases). The DNA end lines up better with TRBJ2-7; the J call may be wrong. Germline V gene sequence: CDR1 GTSNPN, CDR2 SVGIG (reference sequence). The CDR3 consists of 15 residues. The DNA for the CDR3 is TGTGCCTGGAGTGTATTCGGGAGCGGGTCTTACGAGCAGTACTTC. Its protein product is CAWSVFGSGSYEQYF.